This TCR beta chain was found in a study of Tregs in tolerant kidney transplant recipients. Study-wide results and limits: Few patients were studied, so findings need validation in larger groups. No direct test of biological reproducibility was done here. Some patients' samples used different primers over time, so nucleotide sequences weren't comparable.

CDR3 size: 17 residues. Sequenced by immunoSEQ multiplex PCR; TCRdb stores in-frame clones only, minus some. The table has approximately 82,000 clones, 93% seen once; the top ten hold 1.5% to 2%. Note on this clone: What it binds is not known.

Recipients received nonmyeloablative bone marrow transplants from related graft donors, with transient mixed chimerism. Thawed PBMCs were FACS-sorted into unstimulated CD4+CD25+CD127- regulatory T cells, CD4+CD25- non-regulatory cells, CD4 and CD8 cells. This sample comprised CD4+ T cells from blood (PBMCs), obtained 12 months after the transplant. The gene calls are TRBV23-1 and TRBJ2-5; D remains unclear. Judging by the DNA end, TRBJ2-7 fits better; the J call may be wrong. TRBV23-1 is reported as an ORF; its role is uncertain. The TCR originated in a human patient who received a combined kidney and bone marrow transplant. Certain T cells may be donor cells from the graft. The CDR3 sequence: CASRPEGTRTLAYEQYF. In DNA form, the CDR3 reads TGCGCCAGCAGGCCAGAAGGAACCAGAACTCTAGCCTACGAGCAGTACTTC.